The T cell receptor beta chain under discussion was sequenced for a study of T cells after yellow fever vaccination. Notes on the study in general: Abundant clonotypes (contaminants from the bulk population) could be present in FACS-sorted repertoires.

About this clonotype itself: Its specificity is unknown.

UMIs and a universal primer site were added when TCR cDNA was made by 5'RACE template switching. TCRdb re-derived calls from the 5' RACE reads in MiXCR, one entry per CDR3 protein. The table has 300,000 to 400,000 distinct CDR3 sequences, roughly 4% seen once. V dropped 3 bases and J dropped 0; count of bases not matched to a gene: 13. From germline, CDR1 is SGHTA and CDR2 FQGNSA. CDR3 length: 18 residues. This specimen consisted of PBMCs, obtained 5 days after the yellow fever booster vaccination. This chain uses TRBV7-2 with TRBJ2-5, with TRBD2 matching over 7 bases. The clonotype was recovered from a man aged 18 to 35 who received the YFV17D yellow fever vaccine. The CDR3 nucleotides read TGTGCCAGCAGCTTCCCCCTTGGGAGCAGCGGGGACCAAGAGACCCAGTACTTC. Translating gives CASSFPLGSSGDQETQYF.